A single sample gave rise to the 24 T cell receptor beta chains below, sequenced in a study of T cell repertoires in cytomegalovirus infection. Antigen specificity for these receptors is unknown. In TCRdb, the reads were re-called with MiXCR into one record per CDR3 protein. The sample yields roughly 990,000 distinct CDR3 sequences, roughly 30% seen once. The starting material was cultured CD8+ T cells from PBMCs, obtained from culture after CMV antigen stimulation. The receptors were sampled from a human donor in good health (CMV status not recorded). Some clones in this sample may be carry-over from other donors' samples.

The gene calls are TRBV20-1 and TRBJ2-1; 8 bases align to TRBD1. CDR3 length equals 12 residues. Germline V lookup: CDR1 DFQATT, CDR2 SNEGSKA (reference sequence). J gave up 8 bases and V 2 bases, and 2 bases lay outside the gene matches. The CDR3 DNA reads TGCAGTGCTAGACAGGGGGCGTATGAGCAGTTCTTC. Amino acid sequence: CSARQGAYEQFF.

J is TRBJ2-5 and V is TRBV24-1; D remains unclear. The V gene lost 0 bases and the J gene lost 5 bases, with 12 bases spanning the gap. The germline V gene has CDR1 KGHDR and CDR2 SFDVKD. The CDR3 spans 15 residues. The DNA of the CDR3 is TGTGCCACCAGTGATTTGCTAGGGAAGGTCGAGACCCAGTACTTC. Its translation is CATSDLLGKVETQYF.

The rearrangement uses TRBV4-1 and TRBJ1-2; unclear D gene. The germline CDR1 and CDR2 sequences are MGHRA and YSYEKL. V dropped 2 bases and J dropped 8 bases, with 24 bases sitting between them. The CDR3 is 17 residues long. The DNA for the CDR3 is TGCGCCAGCAGCCAAAGAGGGCAGGACGGACTTTCGAGGGGCTACACCTTC. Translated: CASSQRGQDGLSRGYTF.

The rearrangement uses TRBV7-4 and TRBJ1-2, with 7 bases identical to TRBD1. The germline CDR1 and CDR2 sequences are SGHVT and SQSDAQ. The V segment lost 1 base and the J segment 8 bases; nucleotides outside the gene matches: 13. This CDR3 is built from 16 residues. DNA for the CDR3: TGTGCCAGCAGCTTAGTCGATTACAGGGGAATGGTGGGCTACACCTTC. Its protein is CASSLVDYRGMVGYTF.

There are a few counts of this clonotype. The CDR3 DNA is TGTGCCAGCTCCCACCTGGACAGGGGAATAACAGAGACCCAGTACTTC. Protein product: CASSHLDRGITETQYF. V usage is TRBV18 and J usage is TRBJ2-5; 9 positions agree with TRBD1. The germline gives CDR1 KGHSH, CDR2 LQKENI. The CDR3 totals 16 residues. J gave up 4 bases and V 6 bases, and 12 bases lay outside the gene matches.

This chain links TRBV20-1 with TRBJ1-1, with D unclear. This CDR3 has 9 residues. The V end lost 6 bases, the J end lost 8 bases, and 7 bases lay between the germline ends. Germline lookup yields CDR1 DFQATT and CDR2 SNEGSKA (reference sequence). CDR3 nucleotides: TGCAGTGCCAGCTCCGAAGCTTTCTTT. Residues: CSASSEAFF.

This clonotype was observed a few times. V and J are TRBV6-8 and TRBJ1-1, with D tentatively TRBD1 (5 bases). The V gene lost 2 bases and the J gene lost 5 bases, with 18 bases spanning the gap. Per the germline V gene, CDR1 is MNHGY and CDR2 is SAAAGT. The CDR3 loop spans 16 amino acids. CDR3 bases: TGTGCCAGCAGTTACCTCAAAACGGGGGGAAGAACTGAAGCTTTCTTT. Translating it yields CASSYLKTGGRTEAFF.

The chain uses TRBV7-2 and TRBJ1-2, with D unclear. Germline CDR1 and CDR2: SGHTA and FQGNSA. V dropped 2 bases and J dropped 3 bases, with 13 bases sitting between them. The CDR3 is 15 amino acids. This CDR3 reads CASSLPGGNDYGYTF. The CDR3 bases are TGTGCCAGCAGCTTACCTGGCGGGAACGACTATGGCTACACCTTC.

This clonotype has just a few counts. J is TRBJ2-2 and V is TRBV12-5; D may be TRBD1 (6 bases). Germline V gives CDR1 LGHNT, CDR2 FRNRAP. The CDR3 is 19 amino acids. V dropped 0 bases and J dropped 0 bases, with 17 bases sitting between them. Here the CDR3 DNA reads TGTGCTAGTGGTTTGGTAGGACAGTCGGGATTCGCGAACACCGGGGAGCTGTTTTTT. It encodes CASGLVGQSGFANTGELFF.

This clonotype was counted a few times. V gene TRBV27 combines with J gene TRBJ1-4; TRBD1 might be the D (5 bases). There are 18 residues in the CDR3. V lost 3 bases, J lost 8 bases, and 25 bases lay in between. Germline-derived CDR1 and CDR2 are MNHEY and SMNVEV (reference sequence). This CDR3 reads CASSFLALGPWREEKLFF. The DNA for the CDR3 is TGTGCCAGCAGTTTTTTAGCCTTGGGACCCTGGAGGGAGGAAAAACTGTTTTTT.

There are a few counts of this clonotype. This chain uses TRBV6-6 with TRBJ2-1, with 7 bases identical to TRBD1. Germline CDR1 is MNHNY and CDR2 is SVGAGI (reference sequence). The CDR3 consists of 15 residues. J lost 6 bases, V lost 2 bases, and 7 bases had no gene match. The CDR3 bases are TGTGCCAGCAGTTACCTGGGACAGCAGAGCAATGAGCAGTTCTTC. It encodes CASSYLGQQSNEQFF.

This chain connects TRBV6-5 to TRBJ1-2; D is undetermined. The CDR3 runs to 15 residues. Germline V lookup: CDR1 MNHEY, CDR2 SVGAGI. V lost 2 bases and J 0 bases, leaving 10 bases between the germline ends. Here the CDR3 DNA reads TGTGCCAGCAGTTACAGAGATAAAGCTAACTATGGCTACACCTTC. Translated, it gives CASSYRDKANYGYTF.

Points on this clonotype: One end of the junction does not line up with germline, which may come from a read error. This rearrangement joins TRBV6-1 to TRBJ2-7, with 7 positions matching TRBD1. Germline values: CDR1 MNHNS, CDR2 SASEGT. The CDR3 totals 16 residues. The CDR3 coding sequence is TGTGCCAGCCGGCCCTTAGACCGGGACAGTCCCTACGGGCAGTACTTC. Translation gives CASRPLDRDSPYGQYF.

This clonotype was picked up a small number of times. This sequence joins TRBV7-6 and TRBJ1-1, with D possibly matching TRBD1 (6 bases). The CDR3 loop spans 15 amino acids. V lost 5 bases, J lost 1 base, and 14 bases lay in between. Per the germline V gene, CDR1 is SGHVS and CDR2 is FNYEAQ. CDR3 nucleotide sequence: TGTGCCAGCAGCCCAGGGGAGGGTCCGAACACTGAAGCTTTCTTT. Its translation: CASSPGEGPNTEAFF.

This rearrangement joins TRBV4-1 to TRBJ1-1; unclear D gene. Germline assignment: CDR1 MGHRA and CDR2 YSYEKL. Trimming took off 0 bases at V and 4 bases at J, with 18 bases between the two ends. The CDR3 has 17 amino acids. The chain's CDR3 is CASSQDPTDSAITEAFF. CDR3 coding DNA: TGCGCCAGCAGCCAAGATCCCACGGATAGCGCGATCACTGAAGCTTTCTTT.

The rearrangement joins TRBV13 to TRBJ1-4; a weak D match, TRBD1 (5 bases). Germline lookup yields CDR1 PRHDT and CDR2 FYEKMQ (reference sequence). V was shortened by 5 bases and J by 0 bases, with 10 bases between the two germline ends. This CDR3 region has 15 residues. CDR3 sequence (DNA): TGTGCCAGCAGCGTGGGGCGGGCAACTAATGAAAAACTGTTTTTT. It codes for CASSVGRATNEKLFF.

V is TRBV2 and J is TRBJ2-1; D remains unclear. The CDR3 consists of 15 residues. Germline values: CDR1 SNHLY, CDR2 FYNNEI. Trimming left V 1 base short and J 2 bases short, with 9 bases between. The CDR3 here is CASSEEGTAYNEQFF. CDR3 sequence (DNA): TGTGCCAGCAGTGAAGAAGGCACAGCCTACAATGAGCAGTTCTTC.

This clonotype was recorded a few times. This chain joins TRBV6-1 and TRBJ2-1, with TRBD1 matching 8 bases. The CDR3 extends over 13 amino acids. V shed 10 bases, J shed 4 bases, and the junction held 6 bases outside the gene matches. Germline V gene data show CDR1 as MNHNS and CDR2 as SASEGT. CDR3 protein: CAIPGQVYNEQFF. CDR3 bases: TGTGCCATCCCGGGACAGGTATACAATGAGCAGTTCTTC.

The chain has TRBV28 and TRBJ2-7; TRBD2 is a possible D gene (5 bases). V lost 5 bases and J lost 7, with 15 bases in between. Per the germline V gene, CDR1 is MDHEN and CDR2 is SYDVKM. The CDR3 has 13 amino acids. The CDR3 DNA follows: TGTGCCAGCAGTACCCGGGGTCGGTCGGAGCAGTACTTC. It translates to CASSTRGRSEQYF.

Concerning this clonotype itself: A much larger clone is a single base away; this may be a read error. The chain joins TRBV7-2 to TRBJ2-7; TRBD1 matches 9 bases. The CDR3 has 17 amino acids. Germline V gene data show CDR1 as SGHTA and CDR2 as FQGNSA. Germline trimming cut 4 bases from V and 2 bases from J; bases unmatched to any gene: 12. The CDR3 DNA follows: TGTGCCAGCAGCTCGGATCCCGGGACAGGGATCACCTACGAGCAGTACGTC. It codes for CASSSDPGTGITYEQYV.

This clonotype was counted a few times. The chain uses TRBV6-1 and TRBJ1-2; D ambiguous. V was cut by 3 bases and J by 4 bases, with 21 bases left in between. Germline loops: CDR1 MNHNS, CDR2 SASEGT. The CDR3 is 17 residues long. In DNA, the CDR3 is TGTGCCAGCAGTGACTTGCCCTATTTGGACGGCACCTATGGCTACACCTTC. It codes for CASSDLPYLDGTYGYTF.

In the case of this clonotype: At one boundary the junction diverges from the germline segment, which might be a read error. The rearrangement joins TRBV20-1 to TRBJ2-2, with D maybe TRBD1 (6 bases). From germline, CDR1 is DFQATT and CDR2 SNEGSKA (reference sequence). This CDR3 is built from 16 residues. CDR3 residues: CSAIYRVRSNTGELFF. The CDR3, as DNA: TGCAGTGCTATCTACAGGGTTAGGTCGAACACCGGGGAGCTATTTTTT.

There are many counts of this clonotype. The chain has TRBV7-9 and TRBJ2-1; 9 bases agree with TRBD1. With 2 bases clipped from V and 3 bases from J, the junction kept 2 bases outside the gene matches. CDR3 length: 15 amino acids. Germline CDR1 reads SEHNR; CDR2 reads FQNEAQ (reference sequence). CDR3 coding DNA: TGTGCCAGCAGCTTACGGGACAGGGACTACAATGAGCAGTTCTTC. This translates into CASSLRDRDYNEQFF. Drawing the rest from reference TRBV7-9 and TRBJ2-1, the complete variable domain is DTGVSQNPRHKITKRGQNVTFRCDPISEHNRLYWYRQTLGQGPEFLTYFQNEAQLEKSRLLSDRFSAERPKGSFSTLEIQRTEQGDSAMYLCASSLRDRDYNEQFFGPGTRLTVL.

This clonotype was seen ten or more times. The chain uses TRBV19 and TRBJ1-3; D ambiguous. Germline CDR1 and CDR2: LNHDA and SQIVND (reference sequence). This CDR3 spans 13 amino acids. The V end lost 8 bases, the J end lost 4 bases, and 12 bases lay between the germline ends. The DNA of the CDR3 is TGTGCCAGTTCGTTTTCGATCGGAAACACCATATATTTT. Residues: CASSFSIGNTIYF.